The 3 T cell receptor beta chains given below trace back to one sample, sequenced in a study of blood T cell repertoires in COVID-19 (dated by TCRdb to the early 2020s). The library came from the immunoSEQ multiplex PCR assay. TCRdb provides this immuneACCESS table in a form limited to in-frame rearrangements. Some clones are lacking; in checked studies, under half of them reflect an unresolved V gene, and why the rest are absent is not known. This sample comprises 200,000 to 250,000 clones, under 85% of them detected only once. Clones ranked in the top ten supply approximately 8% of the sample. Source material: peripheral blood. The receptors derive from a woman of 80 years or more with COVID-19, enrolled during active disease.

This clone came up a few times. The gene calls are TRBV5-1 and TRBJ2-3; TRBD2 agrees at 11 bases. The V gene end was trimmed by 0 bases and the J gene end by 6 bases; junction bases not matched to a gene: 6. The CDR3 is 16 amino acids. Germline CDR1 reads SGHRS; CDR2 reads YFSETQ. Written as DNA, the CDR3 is TGCGCCAGCAGCTTGGCCCTAGCGGGGGGCGGGGATACGCAGTATTTT. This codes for CASSLALAGGGDTQYF.

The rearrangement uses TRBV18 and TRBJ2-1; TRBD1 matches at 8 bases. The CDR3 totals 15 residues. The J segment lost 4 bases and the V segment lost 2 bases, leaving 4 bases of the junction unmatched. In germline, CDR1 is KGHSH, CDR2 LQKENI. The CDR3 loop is CASSPGQGVYNEQFF. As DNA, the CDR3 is TGTGCCAGCTCACCAGGACAGGGTGTGTACAATGAGCAGTTCTTC.

CDR3 residues: CASSPQRTGNNEQFF. The CDR3 nucleotides read TGTGCCAGCAGCCCCCAGAGGACAGGGAACAATGAGCAGTTCTTC. This chain joins TRBV7-3 and TRBJ2-1, with 8 bases identical to TRBD1. CDR3 length: 15 residues. V was clipped by 5 bases and J by 5 bases; unmatched bases: 8. Germline CDR1 SGHTA, CDR2 FQGTGA.